These T cell receptor beta chains were read from a single sample in a study of T cell repertoires in cytomegalovirus infection. For these TCRs, the target antigens are not known. TCRdb ran MiXCR on the reads and lists one entry per CDR3 protein. The sample yields roughly 500,000 distinct CDR3 sequences, roughly 34% seen once. This sample comprised cultured PBMCs, obtained from culture after CMV antigen stimulation. The receptor source for this set is a human donor in good health (CMV status not recorded). Some clones in this sample may be carry-over from other donors' samples. The CDR3 runs from the conserved cysteine through the conserved F or W. The D gene is left open where the match is weak. The size field is filled for only some rows; it gives once, few, many or a size class.

>TRBV24-1|NA|TRBJ2-1|14|NA
CATSDLAGRNEQFF
TGTGCCACCAGTGATTTGGCAGGCCGTAATGAGCAGTTCTTC
>TRBV7-3|NA|TRBJ2-7|18|TRBD1
CASSLYPSPRTGHYEQYF
TGTGCCAGCAGCTTATACCCCTCCCCCCGGACAGGGCACTACGAGCAGTACTTC
>TRBV3-1|few|TRBJ1-1|13|NA
CASSQAGSKEAFF
TGTGCCAGCAGCCAGGCGGGGTCGAAAGAAGCTTTCTTT
>TRBV7-2|many|TRBJ1-6|13|NA
CASSSLYNSPLHF
TGTGCCAGCAGTTCCCTCTATAATTCACCCCTCCACTTT
>TRBV20-1|NA|TRBJ1-2|13|NA
CSARPPTYYGYTF
TGCAGTGCTAGGCCCCCTACTTACTATGGCTACACCTTC
>TRBV7-2|few|TRBJ2-1|15|TRBD1
CASSMGTGEVREQFF
TGTGCCAGCAGCATGGGGACAGGGGAGGTCAGGGAGCAGTTCTTC
>TRBV7-3|NA|TRBJ2-4|15|TRBD1
CASSHDRGSLDIQYF
TGTGCCAGCAGCCACGACAGGGGCTCTCTCGACATTCAGTACTTC
>TRBV7-7|NA|TRBJ2-5|15|TRBD2
CASSLRAGVLETQYF
TGTGCCAGCAGCTTAAGAGCGGGAGTCCTGGAGACCCAGTACTTC
>TRBV7-2|NA|TRBJ2-5|15|TRBD2
CASSPLAGGRETQYF
TGTGCCAGCAGTCCCCTAGCGGGAGGTCGAGAGACCCAGTACTTC
>TRBV25-1|NA|TRBJ2-6|16|NA
CASSDQGAGGANVLTF
TGTGCCAGCAGTGACCAGGGCGCGGGCGGGGCCAACGTCCTGACTTTC
>TRBV6-1|few|TRBJ2-5|13|NA
CASSDRLWETQYF
TGTGCCAGCAGCGACCGGCTATGGGAGACCCAGTACTTC
>TRBV7-9|NA|TRBJ1-1|14|NA
CASSPLGGKTEAFF
TGTGCCAGCAGCCCCTTAGGGGGGAAGACTGAAGCTTTCTTT
>TRBV27|NA|TRBJ2-2|18|TRBD2
CASSLLLAGGPNTGELFF
TGTGCCAGCAGTTTATTACTAGCGGGAGGACCGAACACCGGGGAGCTGTTTTTT
>TRBV7-2|NA|TRBJ1-1|11|NA
CASNPQREAFF
TGTGCCAGCAACCCCCAGCGGGAAGCTTTCTTT
>TRBV4-3|NA|TRBJ2-3|16|TRBD2
CASSLRTSGSIDTQYF
TGCGCCAGCAGCTTACGGACTAGCGGGAGTATCGATACGCAGTATTTT
>TRBV7-2|NA|TRBJ2-1|19|TRBD2
CASSTPGGSGRIVGNEQFF
TGTGCCAGCAGCACCCCGGGGGGTAGCGGGAGGATCGTGGGCAATGAGCAGTTCTTC
>TRBV7-2|NA|TRBJ2-5|16|TRBD2
CASSLDRLADQETQYF
TGTGCCAGCAGCTTAGACCGACTAGCGGACCAAGAGACCCAGTACTTC
>TRBV6-5|few|TRBJ2-2|15|NA
CASKPRTLLSGELFF
TGTGCCAGTAAACCCAGGACCCTGCTTTCCGGGGAGCTGTTTTTT
>TRBV7-2|NA|TRBJ2-1|14|NA
CASRRPGSYNEQFF
TGTGCCAGCAGGCGGCCAGGATCCTACAATGAGCAGTTCTTC
>TRBV25-1|NA|TRBJ2-3|14|NA
CASSELSSTDTQYF
TGTGCCAGCAGTGAATTGTCTAGCACAGATACGCAGTATTTT
>TRBV29-1|NA|TRBJ2-3|14|TRBD2
CSVSSGTSTDTQYF
TGCAGCGTTTCCAGCGGGACGAGCACAGATACGCAGTATTTT
>TRBV4-1|NA|TRBJ2-2|15|TRBD2
CASSQDFLAGAELFF
TGCGCCAGCAGCCAAGATTTCCTAGCGGGAGCGGAGCTGTTTTTT
>TRBV5-1|NA|TRBJ2-1|12|NA
CASGENYNEQFF
TGCGCCAGCGGGGAAAATTACAATGAGCAGTTCTTC
>TRBV10-2|few|TRBJ2-5|15|TRBD2
CASSDRAGGQETQYF
TGCGCCAGCAGTGATCGAGCGGGAGGCCAAGAGACCCAGTACTTC
>TRBV27|few|TRBJ1-2|13|NA
CASSPQGDYGYTF
TGTGCCAGCAGCCCTCAGGGAGACTATGGCTACACCTTC
>TRBV6-2/TRBV6-3|few|TRBJ2-1|14|TRBD2
CASRLTSGIGEQFF
TGTGCCAGCCGCCTGACTAGCGGGATAGGAGAGCAGTTCTTC
>TRBV11-3|NA|TRBJ2-2|15|TRBD2
CASSRTGTSTGELFF
TGTGCCAGCAGCAGGACTGGGACTAGCACCGGGGAGCTGTTTTTT
>TRBV11-2|NA|TRBJ2-7|15|TRBD2
CASSLTASGGYEQYF
TGTGCCAGCAGCTTGACTGCTAGCGGGGGTTACGAGCAGTACTTC
>TRBV6-6|NA|TRBJ2-1|17|TRBD1
CASSYSGQGALYNEQFF
TGTGCCAGCAGTTACTCAGGTCAGGGGGCGTTATACAATGAGCAGTTCTTC
>TRBV19|few|TRBJ2-1|16|NA
CASSIDRGFSYNEQFF
TGTGCCAGTAGTATAGATCGGGGATTTTCCTACAATGAGCAGTTCTTC
>TRBV12-3/TRBV12-4|few|TRBJ2-1|19|TRBD2
CASSARTSGTPRSYNEQFF
TGTGCCAGCAGTGCAAGGACTAGCGGGACCCCCAGATCCTACAATGAGCAGTTCTTC
>TRBV19|once|TRBJ2-5|14|NA
CASSPATGSETQYF
TGTGCCAGTAGTCCCGCGACAGGCTCGGAGACCCAGTACTTC
>TRBV27|few|TRBJ2-5|15|TRBD2
CASSPGTSGKETQYF
TGTGCCAGCAGTCCCGGGACTAGCGGGAAGGAGACCCAGTACTTC
>TRBV10-3|NA|TRBJ1-1|12|NA
CATGGGETEAFF
TGTGCCACCGGAGGGGGGGAGACTGAAGCTTTCTTT
>TRBV30|NA|TRBJ1-3|15|TRBD1
CAWSPPTGTGNTIYF
TGTGCCTGGAGTCCACCGACAGGGACGGGAAACACCATATATTTT
>TRBV7-2|many|TRBJ1-1|14|NA
CASSFGVGYTEAFF
TGTGCCAGCAGCTTCGGGGTTGGGTACACTGAAGCTTTCTTT
>TRBV6-5|NA|TRBJ1-2|12|NA
CASSWGAGGYTF
TGTGCCAGCAGTTGGGGAGCGGGGGGCTACACCTTC
>TRBV6-5|NA|TRBJ1-6|15|NA
CASSDLSSYNSPLHF
TGTGCCAGCAGTGACTTGAGCTCCTATAATTCACCCCTCCACTTT
>TRBV20-1|NA|TRBJ1-5|14|TRBD1
CSARGTGDNQPQHF
TGCAGTGCTAGAGGGACAGGGGACAATCAGCCCCAGCATTTT
>TRBV3-1|NA|TRBJ2-5|15|NA
CASSQRGALVETQYF
TGTGCCAGCAGCCAAAGGGGGGCTTTGGTGGAGACCCAGTACTTC
>TRBV6-1|NA|TRBJ2-1|16|TRBD2
CASSDSGRPVTHEQFF
TGTGCCAGCAGTGATAGCGGGAGGCCCGTGACGCATGAGCAGTTCTTC
>TRBV7-2|many|TRBJ2-7|14|TRBD2
CASSPSGSVYEQYF
TGTGCCAGCAGCCCTAGCGGGAGTGTCTACGAGCAGTACTTC
>TRBV7-9|many|TRBJ1-5|14|NA
CASSSGTSNQPQHF
TGTGCCAGCAGCTCCGGGACAAGCAATCAGCCCCAGCATTTT
>TRBV4-2|few|TRBJ2-3|17|TRBD1
CASSQDAGGGPTDTQYF
TGTGCCAGCAGCCAAGACGCAGGGGGCGGCCCCACAGATACGCAGTATTTT
>TRBV19|few|TRBJ2-7|16|NA
CASSIDRDAVIAEQYF
TGTGCCAGTAGTATAGATCGAGACGCTGTAATAGCAGAGCAGTACTTC
>TRBV12-3/TRBV12-4|NA|TRBJ2-3|15|TRBD2
CASRGLAGRVDTQYF
TGTGCCAGCAGAGGACTAGCGGGAAGGGTAGATACGCAGTATTTT
>TRBV4-1|NA|TRBJ2-3|18|NA
CASSQETTAGFSTDTQYF
TGCGCCAGCAGCCAAGAAACGACGGCGGGGTTTAGCACAGATACGCAGTATTTT
>TRBV11-1|NA|TRBJ2-3|17|TRBD2
CASSPGTSGVDTDTQYF
TGTGCCAGCAGCCCCGGGACTAGCGGGGTGGATACAGATACGCAGTATTTT
>TRBV18|NA|TRBJ2-5|15|TRBD1
CASSPRQGAAETQYF
TGTGCCAGCTCACCGAGACAGGGGGCGGCGGAGACCCAGTACTTC
>TRBV6-2/TRBV6-3|few|TRBJ1-1|13|NA
CASSPGSRTEAFF
TGTGCCAGCAGCCCAGGGAGTAGGACTGAAGCTTTCTTT
>TRBV7-8|few|TRBJ2-7|17|NA
CASSLELDNLNSYEQYF
TGTGCCAGCAGCTTAGAGCTGGACAATCTAAACTCCTACGAGCAGTACTTC
>TRBV7-8|few|TRBJ1-1|15|NA
CASSFERGGYTEAFF
TGTGCCAGCAGCTTTGAACGCGGTGGGTACACTGAAGCTTTCTTT
>TRBV5-1|few|TRBJ2-6|16|NA
CASRDERTAGANVLTF
TGCGCCAGCAGAGACGAGCGGACGGCTGGGGCCAACGTCCTGACTTTC
>TRBV23-1|NA|TRBJ2-3|15|NA
CASSQPGGAEDTQYF
TGCGCCAGCAGTCAACCCGGAGGAGCGGAGGATACGCAGTATTTT
>TRBV6-5|NA|TRBJ2-5|14|TRBD2
CASSPRGGGETQYF
TGTGCCAGCAGCCCTAGAGGCGGGGGAGAGACCCAGTACTTC